A selection of T cell receptor beta chains follows, all from one sample in a study of T cell changes during pregnancy in multiple sclerosis. The method was immunoSEQ multiplex PCR; TCRdb's version includes in-frame clones alone and lacks a portion of them. In the table there are 30,000 to 40,000 clones, around 90% of which are singletons. The sequenced sample was CD4+ T cells from peripheral blood mononuclear cells, obtained in the second trimester of pregnancy. The receptors here all came from a female donor with multiple sclerosis, enrolled in a pregnancy study. Both conserved end residues are part of each CDR3. D genes are given only for firm matches. The size of a clone is reported for some rows only, either as once, few or many, or as a class for expanded clones.

>TRBJ1-2|TRBV28|TRBD1|-
CASVAGGDYGYTF
TGTGCCAGCGTGGCAGGGGGCGACTATGGCTACACCTTC
>TRBJ2-2|TRBV5-1|-|-
CASSLYFRQANTGELFF
TGCGCCAGCAGCTTGTATTTCAGACAGGCGAACACCGGGGAGCTGTTTTTT
>TRBJ1-1|TRBV15|-|few
CATSRVGAEAFF
TGTGCCACCAGCAGAGTGGGCGCTGAAGCTTTCTTT
>TRBJ1-1|TRBV18|-|-
CASSRQGSNTEAFF
TGTGCCAGCTCCCGACAAGGATCAAACACTGAAGCTTTCTTT
>TRBJ1-6|TRBV7-9|-|-
CASSSQGKGNSPLHF
TGTGCCAGCAGCTCGCAGGGGAAGGGTAATTCACCCCTCCACTTT
>TRBJ1-2|TRBV14|-|-
CASTSVTTGGYTF
TGTGCCAGCACTTCCGTGACCACCGGGGGCTACACCTTC
>TRBJ2-2|TRBV30|-|-
CAWSDRLAGELFF
TGTGCCTGGAGCGACAGGTTGGCCGGGGAGCTGTTTTTT
>TRBJ1-4|TRBV7-2|TRBD1|few
CASSLASTGGEGEKLFF
TGTGCCAGCAGCTTAGCTTCTACAGGGGGCGAGGGTGAAAAACTGTTTTTT
>TRBJ1-2|TRBV29-1|TRBD1|-
CSVEKWTGGGYTF
TGCAGCGTTGAGAAATGGACAGGCGGTGGCTACACCTTC
>TRBJ1-2|TRBV21-1|-|-
CASSKMPPTGAWGYTF
TGTGCCAGCAGCAAAATGCCCCCGACAGGGGCTTGGGGCTACACCTTC
>TRBJ1-2|TRBV28|-|-
CASSSRVYGYTF
TGTGCCAGCAGTTCCCGCGTCTATGGCTACACCTTC
>TRBJ2-7|TRBV6-5|-|-
CASRRDRETSYEQYF
TGTGCCAGCAGACGGGACCGGGAGACATCCTACGAGCAGTACTTC
>TRBJ2-7|TRBV11-2|-|-
CASSLVGGSSYEQYF
TGTGCCAGCAGCTTAGTTGGGGGGAGCTCCTACGAGCAGTACTTC
>TRBJ2-1|TRBV14|TRBD2|-
CASSQGLAGVSEQFF
TGTGCCAGCAGCCAAGGCCTAGCGGGAGTTAGTGAGCAGTTCTTC
>TRBJ2-3|TRBV9|TRBD2|-
CASSPTSDITDTQYF
TGTGCCAGCAGCCCAACTAGCGATATCACAGATACGCAGTATTTT
>TRBJ2-1|TRBV18|TRBD2|-
CASSPRTSGNEQFF
TGTGCCAGCTCACCACGGACTAGCGGCAATGAGCAGTTCTTC
>TRBJ2-5|TRBV5-1|TRBD2|-
CASSPTGTSAIGGETQYF
TGCGCCAGCAGCCCCACCGGGACTAGCGCAATCGGAGGGGAGACCCAGTACTTC